These 8 T cell receptor beta chains were sequenced from one sample in a study of response to subunit inactivated influenza vaccine. TCRdb reprocessed the RT-PCR reads with MiXCR, giving one entry per CDR3 protein. The repertoire holds 630,000 or so distinct CDR3 sequences, around 14% seen once, with around 10% in the top ten. The sequences come from PBMCs from blood, collected about 13 days after vaccination. All receptors derive from a man aged 50 to 59 who received an inactivated influenza vaccine.

The CDR3 DNA is TGTGCCAGCAGTTGGGGTGCGGAGCCCCAGCATTTT. The encoded protein is CASSWGAEPQHF. The chain is built from TRBV2 and TRBJ1-5; the D is unclear. There are 12 residues in the CDR3. The V end lost 5 bases, the J end lost 8 bases, and 10 bases lay between the germline ends. CDR1 and CDR2 (germline): SNHLY, FYNNEI.

CDR3 coding DNA: TGTGCCACCAGCAAGGAACAGGGACGCGAGACCCAGTACTTC. It specifies CATSKEQGRETQYF. This sequence joins TRBV15 and TRBJ2-5, with TRBD1 as a possible D gene (6 bases). Trimming removed 4 bases at V and 5 bases at J, with 14 bases between. This CDR3 has 14 amino acids. Germline V lookup: CDR1 LNHNV, CDR2 YYDKDF (reference sequence).

CDR3 residues: CATTRTANTEAFF. CDR3 nucleotide sequence: TGTGCCACCACTCGGACAGCGAACACTGAAGCTTTCTTT. This chain links TRBV7-8 with TRBJ1-1; D perhaps matches TRBD1 (6 bases). This CDR3 contains 13 residues. V was cut by 10 bases and J by 1 base, with 13 bases left in between. Looked up from germline, CDR1 is SGHVS and CDR2 is FQNEAQ.

V gene TRBV6-1 combines with J gene TRBJ2-2, with 8 bases identical to TRBD1. CDR3 length: 14 amino acids. J lost 5 bases, V lost 6 bases, and 5 bases had no gene match. Germline-derived CDR1 and CDR2 are MNHNS and SASEGT. This CDR3 reads CASSTTGETGELFF. In nucleotides, the CDR3 is TGTGCCAGCAGCACGACAGGGGAGACCGGGGAGCTGTTTTTT.

This clonotype came up many times. V is TRBV7-2 and J is TRBJ2-5; D may be TRBD2 (5 bases). Trimming shortened V by 1 base and J by 6 bases, and 6 bases separated the two germline ends. The germline V gene encodes CDR1 SGHTA and CDR2 FQGNSA. This CDR3 has 12 residues. CDR3: CASSLERQTQYF. The DNA of the CDR3 is TGTGCCAGCAGCTTAGAGCGGCAGACCCAGTACTTC.

The chain joins TRBV6-5 to TRBJ1-2, with D hard to call. The length of the CDR3 is 15 residues. V was cut by 2 bases and J by 0 bases, with 10 bases left in between. CDR1 is MNHEY and CDR2 is SVGAGI in the germline V gene. In nucleotides, the CDR3 is TGTGCCAGCAGTTACGGCGGGGAACCTAACTATGGCTACACCTTC. Translation gives CASSYGGEPNYGYTF.

This clonotype has at least ten counts. CDR3 loop: CASSWDLGNTEAFF. Written as DNA, the CDR3 is TGTGCCAGCAGTTGGGACCTGGGGAACACTGAAGCTTTCTTT. This chain connects TRBV12-3 or TRBV12-4 to TRBJ1-1; tentatively, D is TRBD1 (5 bases). The V and J ends lost 4 bases and 1 base respectively, with 10 bases between them. The CDR3 extends over 14 amino acids.

This clonotype occurred a few times. The chain joins TRBV4-2 to TRBJ2-1, with 7 nucleotides matching TRBD2. The CDR3 covers 13 residues. Trimming at V came to 4 bases and at J to 10 bases, leaving 7 bases not matched to a gene. The germline CDR1 and CDR2 sequences are LGHNA and YNFKEQ. This CDR3 reads CASSPRGEEEQFF. The CDR3 nucleotides read TGTGCCAGCAGCCCACGGGGGGAGGAAGAGCAGTTCTTC.